This T cell receptor beta chain is drawn from a study of cytomegalovirus exposure and HLA in healthy donors. Study in general: The study placed 70% to 90% of its 398 genotyped donors in the Caucasian-associated ancestry cluster.

13 Jbeta primers and 60 Vbeta primers were used for the PCR. Profiled with immunoSEQ multiplex PCR; TCRdb holds only in-frame clones, not every one. The repertoire has tens of thousands of clones, roughly three quarters of them found once; the top ten carry about 4%. The V gene's germline CDR1 is SEHNR and CDR2 FQNEAQ (reference sequence). The V gene lost 5 bases and the J gene lost 0 bases, with 5 bases spanning the gap. This CDR3 contains 13 residues. The chain has TRBV7-9 and TRBJ2-1, with D possibly being TRBD2 (5 bases). Material: PBMCs. This clonotype was obtained from a man aged 25-45 years in good health and CMV-seronegative. CDR3 in amino acids: CASSGSSYNEQFF. Here the CDR3 DNA reads TGTGCCAGCAGCGGGAGCTCCTACAATGAGCAGTTCTTC.